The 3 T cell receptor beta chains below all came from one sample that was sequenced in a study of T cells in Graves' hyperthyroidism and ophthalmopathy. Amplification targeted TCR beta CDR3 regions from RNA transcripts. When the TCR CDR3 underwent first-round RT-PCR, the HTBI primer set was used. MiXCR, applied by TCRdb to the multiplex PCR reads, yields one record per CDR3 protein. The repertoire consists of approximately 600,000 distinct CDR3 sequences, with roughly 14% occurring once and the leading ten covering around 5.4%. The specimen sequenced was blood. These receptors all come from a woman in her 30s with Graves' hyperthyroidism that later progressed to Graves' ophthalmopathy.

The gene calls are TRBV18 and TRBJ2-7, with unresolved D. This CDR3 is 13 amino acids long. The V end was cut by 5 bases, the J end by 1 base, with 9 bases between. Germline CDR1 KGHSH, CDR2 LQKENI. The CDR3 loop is CASSTEPSYEQYF. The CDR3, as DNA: TGTGCCAGCTCAACCGAACCTTCCTACGAGCAGTACTTC.

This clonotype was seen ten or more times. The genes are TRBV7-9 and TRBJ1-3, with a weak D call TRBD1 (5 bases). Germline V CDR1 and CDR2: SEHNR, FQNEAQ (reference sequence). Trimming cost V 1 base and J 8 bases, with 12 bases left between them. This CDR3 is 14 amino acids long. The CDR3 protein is CASSLEQEGDTIYF. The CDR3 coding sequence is TGTGCCAGCAGCTTAGAACAGGAGGGAGACACCATATATTTT.

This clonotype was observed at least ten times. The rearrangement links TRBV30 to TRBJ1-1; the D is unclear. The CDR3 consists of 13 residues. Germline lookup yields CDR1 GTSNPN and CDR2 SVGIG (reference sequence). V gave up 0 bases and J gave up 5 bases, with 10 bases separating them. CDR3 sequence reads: CAWSVGLRTEAFF. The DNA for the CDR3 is TGTGCCTGGAGTGTGGGTCTTCGGACTGAAGCTTTCTTT.